Each of the 7 T cell receptor beta chains below was sequenced from the same sample in a study of shared clonotypes between healthy human individuals. Profiled with immunoSEQ multiplex PCR; TCRdb holds only in-frame clones, not every one. The sample lists around 2.3 million clones, 90% to 96% occurring once. Specimen: naive CD4+ T cells sorted from blood. Specified subset: CD45RA+ positively selected. All receptors come from a man aged 18 to 29 in good health.

CDR3 region: CASSESETGVTDTQYF. Written as DNA, the CDR3 is TGCGCCAGCAGTGAGTCCGAGACTGGAGTCACAGATACGCAGTATTTT. The chain uses TRBV10-1 and TRBJ2-3; D gene ambiguous. This CDR3 is 16 amino acids long. Looked up from germline, CDR1 is WNHNN and CDR2 is SYGVQD (reference sequence). V was clipped by 0 bases and J by 2 bases, with 12 bases between them.

This chain uses TRBV2 with TRBJ1-1, with D hard to call. The CDR3 loop spans 11 amino acids. Germline V gene sequence: CDR1 SNHLY, CDR2 FYNNEI. CDR3 bases: TGTGCTGGCCGGGAGAACACTGAAGCTTTCTTT. Protein product: CAGRENTEAFF.

This clone was detected a few times. The sample has other DNA sequences that encode this CDR3 too. This chain links TRBV28 with TRBJ1-5; no reliable D call. Germline V lookup: CDR1 MDHEN, CDR2 SYDVKM. Deletions cut 2 bases from V and 7 bases from J, with 3 bases between. This CDR3 spans 11 amino acids. CDR3: CASSLTQPQHF. CDR3 sequence (DNA): TGTGCCAGCAGTTTAACACAGCCCCAGCATTTT.

This sequence joins TRBV11-2 and TRBJ2-1; 7 nucleotides align to TRBD2. The CDR3 spans 16 residues. V lost 6 bases to trimming and J lost 4 bases; unmatched junction nucleotides: 12. CDR1 and CDR2 from the germline V gene are SGHAT and FQNNGV. The CDR3 DNA sequence: TGTGCCAGCAGGCCGACTAGCCGTAAGGGGTACAATGAGCAGTTCTTC. Translating it yields CASRPTSRKGYNEQFF.

The chain recombines TRBV28 with TRBJ1-5, with a tentative D call TRBD1 (5 bases). CDR3 length equals 15 residues. Trimming left V 5 bases short and J 0 bases short, with 11 bases between. The germline V gene encodes CDR1 MDHEN and CDR2 SYDVKM. CDR3 coding DNA: TGTGCCAGCAGTCGGGACGGCAGTAGCAATCAGCCCCAGCATTTT. The encoded protein is CASSRDGSSNQPQHF. Combining the CDR3 with reference TRBV28 and TRBJ1-5 gives the whole variable domain DVKVTQSSRYLVKRTGEKVFLECVQDMDHENMFWYRQDPGLGLRLIYFSYDVKMKEKGDIPEGYSVSREKKERFSLILESASTNQTSMYLCASSRDGSSNQPQHFGDGTRLSIL.

The chain joins TRBV6-5 to TRBJ2-7, with D unclear. CDR1 and CDR2 from the germline V gene are MNHEY and SVGAGI. V lost 2 bases, J lost 0 bases, and 11 bases lay in between. This CDR3 region has 15 residues. The CDR3 DNA sequence: TGTGCCAGCAGTTACCTAGAGACAAGCTCCTACGAGCAGTACTTC. This translates into CASSYLETSSYEQYF.

With regard to this clone: The identical CDR3 is also encoded by other nucleotide sequences in the sample. The rearrangement uses TRBV2 and TRBJ1-5; a possible D gene is TRBD1 (5 bases). The ends were cut back, 3 bases at V and 7 bases at J, with 10 bases in the middle. From germline, CDR1 is SNHLY and CDR2 FYNNEI. This CDR3 has 13 residues. CDR3 sequence (DNA): TGTGCCAGCAGTGAGGGGGGAGGGCAGCCCCAGCATTTT. Translating gives CASSEGGGQPQHF.